This T cell receptor (beta chain) stems from a study of PD-L1 blockade in urothelial cancer (dated by TCRdb to about 2017). Regarding the research as a whole: Therapy was started in 2014 for all patients, and atezolizumab 1,200 mg was administered intravenously every 3 weeks. About 85% of the roughly 29 patients were identified as males with urothelial cancer of bladder origin, and a prior smoking history was reported by 18 of 29 patients. Patients had an ECOG performance status of 0 or 1 and had received between 0 and 3 prior chemotherapy regimens. Blood samples were analyzed at 3 weeks after treatment start (second dose) and at 6 weeks after treatment start. A median of about 140,000 T cells and 80,000 or so unique TCRs was obtained from blood samples, and a median clonality of roughly 0.08 was observed. An exploratory multi-omic analysis was conducted of the somatic, immune and clinical correlates of response to PD-L1 blockade with atezolizumab in urothelial cancer. TCR sequencing covered pretreatment tumor samples and matched, serially collected peripheral blood taken before and after atezolizumab treatment. Durable clinical benefit meant progression-free survival longer than 6 months, and TCR features were also tested against progression-free and overall survival. In the same patients who had TCR sequencing, pretreatment tumors also underwent whole exome sequencing and RNA sequencing. Durable clinical benefit was achieved by nine patients and was not achieved by 20 patients. Some 29 patients had pretreatment blood TCR-seq, roughly 24 had at least one posttreatment blood collection, and roughly 24 had tumor TCR-seq. What the research found in general, with its limitations: Patients with durable benefit showed greater expansion of tumor-associated TCR clones in peripheral blood 3 weeks after starting treatment (n = 22, p = 0.022). Improved progression-free and overall survival was associated with having pretreatment peripheral blood TCR clonality below the median. Because of the small sample size (n = 29) and the many exploratory analyses performed, the results are intended to be regarded as hypothesis-generating.

From a lookup of the germline V gene, CDR1 and CDR2 are KGHSH and LQKENI. Reading from cysteine to phenylalanine, the CDR3 counts 12 amino acids. Only CDR3 DNA remains: 36 bases, in frame from the first base. V drops 10 bases and J drops 7 bases, leaving 13 bases in between. Each PCR received spiked-in synthetic TCR analog templates so that absolute template abundance could be estimated from read counts. TCRbeta CDR3 regions were amplified from genomic DNA with bias-controlled V and J gene primers using the immunoSEQ assay. Sequencing of rearranged TCRbeta segments was done at approximately 20X coverage. The original pipeline was this. Clustering was used to correct sequencing errors, and CDR3s were annotated against IMGT to assign V, D and J genes. Out-of-frame and stop-codon sequences were excluded, and only productive TCRbeta rearrangements were used in downstream analyses. Clonality was calculated as one minus the Shannon entropy normalized by the log of the number of unique productive sequences. Fisher's exact test with Benjamini-Hochberg correction, using a cutoff of adjusted p below 0.01, was how clones that differed between time points or between blood and tumor were identified. Not all clones reach the TCRdb copy of this immuneACCESS table, which keeps in-frame sequences only. Checked studies attribute under half of the gap to unresolved V genes and leave the rest unexplained. The DNA gave D and trimming, while V, J and clone size come from that table. The sample records 95,000 to 100,000 clones, 87% of which are singletons. The ten most abundant clones make up roughly 2% of the sample.

About this clone itself: Its antigen is still unknown. No base-level quality is on record; no much larger clone is a single base apart.

In the paper's terms, the time point label means: pretreatment peripheral blood. The cohort comprised 30 or so patients with locally advanced or metastatic urothelial carcinoma treated at Memorial Sloan Kettering on a trial protocol. Peripheral blood mononuclear cells were collected from each patient pretreatment and during treatment, giving between 1 and 8 total time points per patient. The Qiagen DNeasy Blood extraction kit was used to purify genomic DNA from total PBMCs and tumor samples. PBMCs were collected pretreatment and during treatment, and were isolated and stored as previously described.

The TCR was taken from a man in his fifties or sixties with urothelial cancer. The chain is assembled from TRBV18 and TRBJ2-2, with TRBD1 perhaps the D gene, on 6 matching bases. This material consisted of PBMCs, taken around atezolizumab (anti-PD-L1) treatment. The CDR3 in this case is CANPGAGGELFF. Read as DNA, the sequence is TGTGCCAATCCAGGGGCTGGCGGGGAGCTGTTTTTT.